A selection of T cell receptor beta chains follows, all from one sample in a study of T cell responses to AZD1222 COVID-19 vaccine. Data came from immunoSEQ multiplex PCR; TCRdb stores just in-frame clones and leaves some out. In the table there are over 50,000 clones, 80% to 90% of which are singletons. The source material was peripheral blood, sampled on day 0 of AZD1222 vaccination. These receptors all stem from an adult in good health. The CDR3 runs from the conserved cysteine through the conserved F or W. Fields, in order: J gene, clone size, V gene, D gene, CDR3 DNA, CDR3 protein. D genes are given only for firm matches. The size entry is marked missing in some rows and otherwise reads once, few, many or a size class.

J: TRBJ1-2; size: few; V: TRBV6-4; D: TRBD1; DNA: TGTGCCAGCAGCCAGACAGGGGAATCTGGTTATGGCTACACCTTC; CDR3: CASSQTGESGYGYTF
J: TRBJ2-7; size: few; V: TRBV11-2; D: .; DNA: TGTGCCAGCAGCGTAGAGGCCGTGTGGGGGGAGCAGTACTTC; CDR3: CASSVEAVWGEQYF
J: TRBJ1-1; size: once; V: TRBV7-8; D: TRBD1; DNA: TGTGCCAGCAGCCTGACGGGGACAGGTGCTTTTAACACTGAAGCTTTCTTT; CDR3: CASSLTGTGAFNTEAFF
J: TRBJ1-1; size: .; V: TRBV5-4; D: .; DNA: TGTGCCAGCAACGTAATGGGGGTTACTGAAGCTTTCTTT; CDR3: CASNVMGVTEAFF
J: TRBJ2-1; size: .; V: TRBV11-1; D: TRBD1; DNA: TGTGCCAGCAGCCACCGGGACAGGGGCGACAATGAGCAGTTCTTC; CDR3: CASSHRDRGDNEQFF
J: TRBJ2-7; size: .; V: TRBV9; D: .; DNA: TGTGCCAGCAGCGTTGGCTGGGAGCGGTACGAGCAGTACTTC; CDR3: CASSVGWERYEQYF
J: TRBJ2-2; size: many; V: TRBV7-9; D: .; DNA: TGTGCCAGCAGCTTGCTGGAGACCGGGGAGCTGTTTTTT; CDR3: CASSLLETGELFF
J: TRBJ2-2; size: .; V: TRBV15; D: TRBD2; DNA: TGTGCCACCAGCAGAGGGGGTAGCGGGAGGACCGGGGAGCTGTTTTTT; CDR3: CATSRGGSGRTGELFF
J: TRBJ1-6; size: .; V: TRBV15; D: TRBD1; DNA: TGTGCCACCAGCAGAGAGATGACAGGGGATTCACCCCTCCACTTT; CDR3: CATSREMTGDSPLHF
J: TRBJ2-7; size: .; V: TRBV5-1; D: TRBD1; DNA: TGCGCCAGCAGCTTGACAGGGGGCGCCTACGAGCAGTACTTC; CDR3: CASSLTGGAYEQYF
J: TRBJ1-2; size: .; V: TRBV11-3; D: TRBD1; DNA: TGTGCCAGCAGCTTAGGAGGCGGGACAGGGGTTTATGGCTACACCTTC; CDR3: CASSLGGGTGVYGYTF
J: TRBJ1-2; size: .; V: TRBV11-2; D: .; DNA: TGTGCCAGCAGCTTAGCAAGTAGAGGGAGCGCCTATGGCTACACCTTC; CDR3: CASSLASRGSAYGYTF
J: TRBJ2-3; size: .; V: TRBV12-3/TRBV12-4; D: TRBD2; DNA: TGTGCCAGCAGTTTTAGCGGGGAAGATACGCAGTATTTT; CDR3: CASSFSGEDTQYF
J: TRBJ1-5; size: .; V: TRBV6-2/TRBV6-3; D: .; DNA: TGTGCCAGCAGTTACTCCAGCGGATCTGCCCCGTATAGCAATCAGCCCCAGCATTTT; CDR3: CASSYSSGSAPYSNQPQHF
J: TRBJ2-5; size: once; V: TRBV18; D: .; DNA: TGTGCCAGCTCACCACAGAGCGTTAAAGAGACCCAGTACTTC; CDR3: CASSPQSVKETQYF
J: TRBJ2-7; size: .; V: TRBV15; D: .; DNA: TGTGCCACCAGCAGAGCTCGGGCCCCCTACGAGCAGTACTTC; CDR3: CATSRARAPYEQYF
J: TRBJ1-1; size: .; V: TRBV30; D: TRBD1; DNA: TGTGCCTGGAGTGTCGGACAGGGCCTAGACACTGAAGCTTTCTTT; CDR3: CAWSVGQGLDTEAFF
J: TRBJ1-1; size: once; V: TRBV6-5; D: .; DNA: TGTGCCAGCAGTTACAAGCGCCAGGGATTGAACACTGAAGCTTTCTTT; CDR3: CASSYKRQGLNTEAFF
J: TRBJ2-1; size: .; V: TRBV7-8; D: TRBD2; DNA: TGTGCCAGCAGCCAGACTAGCGTCCACAATGAGCAGTTCTTC; CDR3: CASSQTSVHNEQFF
J: TRBJ1-1; size: .; V: TRBV7-8; D: TRBD1; DNA: TGTGCCAGTGGGACAGGGGTTACGAACACTGAAGCTTTCTTT; CDR3: CASGTGVTNTEAFF
J: TRBJ2-3; size: .; V: TRBV18; D: TRBD2; DNA: TGTGCCAGCTCACCCCGACTAGCCCTGAGCACAGATACGCAGTATTTT; CDR3: CASSPRLALSTDTQYF
J: TRBJ2-5; size: .; V: TRBV20-1; D: TRBD1; DNA: TGCAGTGCAACCAGGGGGGAGACCCAGTACTTC; CDR3: CSATRGETQYF
J: TRBJ2-1; size: .; V: TRBV5-1; D: TRBD1; DNA: TGCGCCAGCAGCTTGGAGGGACAGGGGGCACGGAATGAGCAGTTCTTC; CDR3: CASSLEGQGARNEQFF
J: TRBJ2-5; size: .; V: TRBV7-2; D: .; DNA: TGTGCCAGCAGCCCCAGATTTGTCACCCAAGAGACCCAGTACTTC; CDR3: CASSPRFVTQETQYF
J: TRBJ1-2; size: .; V: TRBV7-9; D: .; DNA: TGTGCCAGCAGCTTAGAAGGATTCTATGGCTACACCTTC; CDR3: CASSLEGFYGYTF
J: TRBJ2-7; size: .; V: TRBV6-5; D: .; DNA: TGTGCCAGCAGTCTCTCGTTTGGACGGTCCTACGAGCAGTACTTC; CDR3: CASSLSFGRSYEQYF
J: TRBJ2-6; size: once; V: TRBV5-1; D: .; DNA: TGCGCCAGCAGCTTGGCCACAGCTACTGGGGCCAACGTCCTGACTTTC; CDR3: CASSLATATGANVLTF
J: TRBJ1-1; size: .; V: TRBV29-1; D: .; DNA: TGCAGCGTCGCCCAACAGGGGAACACTGAAGCTTTCTTT; CDR3: CSVAQQGNTEAFF